This T cell receptor beta chain was identified in a study of CD8 T cells in ankylosing spondylitis. Library preparation for TCR beta used quantitative 5'-RACE with molecular barcodes. TCRdb analysed the 5' RACE reads with MiXCR anew, one entry per CDR3 protein. The table has 250,000 to 300,000 distinct CDR3 sequences, 20% seen once. About this clonotype itself: Its specificity is unknown. This CDR3 is missing its conserved last phenylalanine or tryptophan, likely due to a read error.

Study results and limitations: Reported data indicate significant enrichment of disease-linked clones within matched ankylosing spondylitis synovial fluid. Ankylosing spondylitis blood appeared to be characterized by a TCR beta motif of under ten highly homologous variants. Disease-linked clones were found to be CD8+ and relatively rare in peripheral blood.

Germline V CDR1 and CDR2: SGDLS, YYNGEE. Trimming cost V 0 bases and J 2 bases; bases outside gene matches: 0. This CDR3 has 14 residues. Sequencing was performed on blood, either unsorted or a sorted T cell fraction (not recorded which). The origin of this receptor is a male donor with ankylosing spondylitis or in good health (not recorded which). This rearrangement joins TRBV9 to TRBJ1-2; 8 bases match TRBD1. CDR3 DNA: TGTGCCAGCAGCGTAGGGACAGGGAACTATGGCTACACCCTC. Protein product: CASSVGTGNYGYTL.